The rows below give T cell receptor beta chains drawn from one sample of a study of blood T cell repertoires in COVID-19. Profiling relied on immunoSEQ multiplex PCR, and the TCRdb table lists in-frame clones only, not all of them. In the table there are under 300,000 clones, about nine tenths of which are singletons. The sample was PBMCs or T cells enriched from blood (not recorded which). The receptors originated from a woman younger than 35 who had recovered from COVID-19. Both conserved end residues are part of each CDR3. A D gene is named only where the DNA matches it firmly. Part of the rows lack a size; the others show once, few, many or a class for expanded clones.

-	TRBV27	TRBJ2-2	-	CASSIMRDSGELFF	TGTGCCAGCAGTATAATGCGGGACTCCGGGGAGCTGTTTTTT
once	TRBV7-9	TRBJ1-2	-	CASSVDSARLNYGYTF	TGTGCCAGCAGCGTGGACAGCGCTAGACTTAACTATGGCTACACCTTC
-	TRBV4-3	TRBJ1-3	-	CASSQFGDTIYF	TGCGCCAGCAGCCAATTCGGGGACACCATATATTTT
-	TRBV7-8	TRBJ2-2	TRBD2	CASSLTSGRTGELFF	TGTGCCAGCAGCTTAACTAGCGGGAGGACCGGGGAGCTGTTTTTT
once	TRBV10-1	TRBJ2-7	-	CASSNSREQYF	TGCGCCAGCAGTAACTCCCGGGAGCAGTACTTC
-	TRBV4-1	TRBJ2-3	TRBD2	CASSQVTSGGTDTQYF	TGCGCCAGCAGCCAAGTAACTAGCGGGGGGACAGATACGCAGTATTTT
-	TRBV19	TRBJ1-3	TRBD1	CASSPDRGTNSGNTIYF	TGTGCCAGTAGTCCGGACAGGGGCACTAACTCTGGAAACACCATATATTTT
-	TRBV7-3	TRBJ2-1	TRBD2	CASSFTPITSGRYNEQFF	TGTGCCAGCAGCTTTACCCCGATTACTAGCGGGAGATACAATGAGCAGTTCTTC
-	TRBV7-9	TRBJ1-4	TRBD1	CASSLGTGDEKLFF	TGTGCCAGCAGCTTAGGGACAGGGGACGAAAAACTGTTTTTT
-	TRBV28	TRBJ1-2	TRBD1	CASNVRTGPSNYGYTF	TGTGCCAGCAATGTACGGACAGGGCCATCTAACTATGGCTACACCTTC
-	TRBV29-1	TRBJ1-2	-	CSVAGRNYGYTF	TGCAGCGTGGCAGGGAGGAACTATGGCTACACCTTC
-	TRBV6-5	TRBJ1-5	TRBD1	CASTLTGAQPQHF	TGTGCCAGCACCCTGACAGGGGCTCAGCCCCAGCATTTT
once	TRBV7-3	TRBJ2-2	-	CASSPWVAENTGELFF	TGTGCCAGCAGCCCATGGGTAGCGGAAAACACCGGGGAGCTGTTTTTT
-	TRBV10-3	TRBJ1-1	TRBD1	CAIRIGQDTEAFF	TGTGCCATCAGGATAGGACAGGACACTGAAGCTTTCTTT
-	TRBV18	TRBJ1-1	TRBD1	CASSEGALNTEAFF	TGTGCCAGCTCCGAGGGGGCTCTGAACACTGAAGCTTTCTTT
-	TRBV19	TRBJ1-4	TRBD1	CASSKHRDSGEKLFF	TGTGCCAGTAGTAAGCACCGGGACAGCGGAGAAAAACTGTTTTTT
-	TRBV5-1	TRBJ1-5	-	CASASDFNQPQHF	TGCGCCAGCGCCTCAGATTTCAATCAGCCCCAGCATTTT
-	TRBV4-2	TRBJ1-2	TRBD1	CASSLLRDRTNYGYTF	TGTGCCAGCAGCCTCCTCCGGGACAGAACCAACTATGGCTACACCTTC
-	TRBV19	TRBJ1-2	TRBD1	CASSLYRQGLHGYTF	TGTGCCAGTAGTCTTTACCGACAGGGGCTTCATGGCTACACCTTC
-	TRBV27	TRBJ2-1	-	CASRKQDHNEQFF	TGTGCCAGCAGGAAACAGGATCACAATGAGCAGTTCTTC
-	TRBV2	TRBJ1-2	TRBD1	CASSDRVYGYTF	TGTGCCAGCAGCGACAGGGTCTATGGCTACACCTTC
-	TRBV6-5	TRBJ1-2	TRBD1	CASTPDRAGYGYTF	TGTGCCAGCACCCCGGACAGGGCGGGCTATGGCTACACCTTC
once	TRBV28	TRBJ1-4	-	CASSLGADTEKLFF	TGTGCCAGCAGTTTGGGGGCGGACACAGAAAAACTGTTTTTT
-	TRBV27	TRBJ1-5	-	CASSLAGISNQPQHF	TGTGCCAGCAGCTTAGCAGGGATTAGCAATCAGCCCCAGCATTTT
-	TRBV27	TRBJ1-2	-	CASSSLGEGYTF	TGTGCCAGCAGTTCTCTCGGGGAGGGCTACACCTTC
-	TRBV2	TRBJ1-2	-	CASSEVVPTDGYGYTF	TGTGCCAGCAGTGAAGTGGTACCGACAGACGGATATGGCTACACCTTC
-	TRBV27	TRBJ2-3	-	CASSLSQRGTDTQYF	TGTGCCAGCAGTTTATCCCAGCGGGGCACAGATACGCAGTATTTT
-	TRBV29-1	TRBJ2-1	-	CSGGSGVGTWVF	TGCAGCGGGGGGTCGGGTGTCGGGACTTGGGTCTTC
-	TRBV4-2	TRBJ1-2	-	CASSHSKGDIGDYGYTF	TGTGCCAGCAGCCATTCCAAGGGTGATATAGGGGACTATGGCTACACCTTC
-	TRBV7-9	TRBJ2-7	-	CASSFVGGASEQYF	TGTGCCAGCAGCTTTGTTGGAGGGGCATCGGAGCAGTACTTC
-	TRBV19	TRBJ1-2	TRBD1	CASSMDRGDYGYTF	TGTGCCAGTAGTATGGACAGGGGCGACTATGGCTACACCTTC
-	TRBV4-3	TRBJ1-6	-	CASSQGAANNSPLHF	TGCGCCAGCAGCCAAGGTGCCGCGAATAATTCACCCCTCCACTTT
-	TRBV5-5	TRBJ2-7	-	CASSLVRGHEQYF	TGTGCCAGCAGCTTGGTTAGGGGCCACGAGCAGTACTTC
-	TRBV9	TRBJ1-1	-	CASSVAQTSTEAFF	TGTGCCAGCAGCGTAGCCCAGACATCCACTGAAGCTTTCTTT
once	TRBV11-3	TRBJ1-3	-	CASSFGDIRNTIYF	TGTGCCAGCAGCTTCGGGGACATCCGAAACACCATATATTTT
-	TRBV9	TRBJ2-6	TRBD1	CASSVATGTGAAGANVLTF	TGTGCCAGCAGCGTAGCTACAGGGACAGGGGCAGCGGGGGCCAACGTCCTGACTTTC
-	TRBV11-2	TRBJ1-2	-	CASSQGRGYGYTF	TGTGCCAGCAGCCAGGGGAGGGGCTATGGCTACACCTTC
-	TRBV9	TRBJ1-3	TRBD1	CASSTAGQGGNTIYF	TGTGCCAGCAGCACAGCGGGACAGGGAGGAAACACCATATATTTT
few	TRBV6-2/TRBV6-3	TRBJ2-5	-	CASSQGTPHVETQYF	TGTGCCAGCAGTCAGGGGACCCCTCATGTCGAGACCCAGTACTTC
-	TRBV24-1	TRBJ2-1	-	CATSDPRALNNEQFF	TGTGCCACCAGTGATCCCAGGGCCTTAAACAATGAGCAGTTCTTC
once	TRBV29-1	TRBJ2-7	TRBD1	CSVWDRGGTEQYF	TGCAGCGTGTGGGACAGGGGAGGGACCGAGCAGTACTTC
-	TRBV10-3	TRBJ2-3	TRBD2	CAISSRGASTDTQYF	TGTGCCATCAGTTCGCGGGGGGCTAGCACAGATACGCAGTATTTT
-	TRBV7-2	TRBJ1-2	-	CASSLALTGYTNYGYTF	TGTGCCAGCAGCTTAGCCTTAACAGGGTACACAAACTATGGCTACACCTTC
-	TRBV5-6	TRBJ1-2	-	CASSLEPQGLWVAYF	TGTGCCAGCAGCTTGGAACCCCAGGGCCTTTGGGTGGCATACTTC
-	TRBV19	TRBJ2-1	-	CASSRGGGYNEQFF	TGTGCCAGTAGCAGAGGGGGGGGTTACAATGAGCAGTTCTTC
-	TRBV6-2/TRBV6-3	TRBJ1-2	-	CASSYRGDGYTF	TGTGCCAGCAGTTATCGGGGGGACGGCTACACCTTC
-	TRBV7-9	TRBJ1-2	-	CASSLEEHNGDYGYTF	TGTGCCAGCAGCTTAGAAGAGCATAACGGGGACTATGGCTACACCTTC
-	TRBV18	TRBJ2-1	TRBD2	CASSPRPGGEQFF	TGTGCCAGCTCACCTCGGCCGGGAGGCGAGCAGTTCTTC
-	TRBV27	TRBJ1-5	TRBD1	CASSTYRGRGVGQPQHF	TGTGCCAGCAGTACCTACAGGGGGCGAGGGGTCGGGCAGCCCCAGCATTTT